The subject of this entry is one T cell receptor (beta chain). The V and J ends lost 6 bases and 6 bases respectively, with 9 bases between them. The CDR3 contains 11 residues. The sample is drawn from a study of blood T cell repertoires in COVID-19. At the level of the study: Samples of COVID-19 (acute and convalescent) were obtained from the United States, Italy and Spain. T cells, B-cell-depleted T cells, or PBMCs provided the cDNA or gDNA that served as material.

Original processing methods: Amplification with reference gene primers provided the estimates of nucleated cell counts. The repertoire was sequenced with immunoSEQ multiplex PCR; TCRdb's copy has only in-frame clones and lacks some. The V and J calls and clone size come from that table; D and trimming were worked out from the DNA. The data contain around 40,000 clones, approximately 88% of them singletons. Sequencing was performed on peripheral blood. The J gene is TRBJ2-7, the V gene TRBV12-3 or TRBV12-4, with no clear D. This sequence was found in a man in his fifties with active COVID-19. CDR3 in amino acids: CASRLTIEQYF. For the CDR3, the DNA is TGTGCCAGCAGACTTACCATCGAGCAGTACTTC.